This T cell receptor beta chain emerged from a study of T-cell memory formation after mild COVID-19. Across the whole study: TCR clustering was largely donor specific.

TCRdb itself ran the 5' RACE reads through MiXCR, one entry per CDR3 protein. This sample has about 340,000 distinct CDR3 sequences; roughly 20% occur once, and the top ten carry around an eighth. This CDR3 is 13 amino acids long. Trimming took off 3 bases at V and 8 bases at J, with 12 bases between the two ends. Germline lookup yields CDR1 SGHRS and CDR2 YFSETQ. Study-level points and caveats: CM and EM subsets held most contracting CD4+ clones; EMRA held CD8+ ones. Some responding clones appeared in pre-infection memory, suggesting cross-reactive memory joined.

This clonotype has more than one count but fewer than ten. What it recognizes is unknown. Input material: PBMCs or a T cell subset sorted from them (not recorded which). J is TRBJ2-1 and V is TRBV5-1; D is uncertain. This TCR was sampled from an adult woman who had mild COVID-19 (a few samples of this study predate the infection). Cell type and time point are not known. Written as DNA, the CDR3 is TGCGCCAGCAGCTCCACCTCATTGCATGAGCAGTTCTTC. Residues: CASSSTSLHEQFF.